This is a list of T cell receptor beta chains from one sample in a study of cytomegalovirus exposure and HLA in healthy donors. Clones were read by immunoSEQ multiplex PCR, and TCRdb kept only the in-frame ones, dropping some. The repertoire consists of about 190,000 clones, with 75% to 90% occurring once and the leading ten covering 1.3%. The sample taken for sequencing was PBMCs. The receptors were sampled from a man aged 25 to 40 in good health and CMV-seronegative. Each CDR3 is given with its conserved first and last residue. D genes are given only for firm matches. Clone size appears in some rows only: once, few, many, or a class for an expanded clone.

cdr3_aa | cdr3_nt | d_call | clone_size | j_call | v_call
CASSANGQGANIQYF | TGTGCCAGCAGTGCAAACGGACAGGGAGCGAACATTCAGTACTTC | TRBD1 | NA | TRBJ2-4 | TRBV2
CASSPALNQPQHF | TGTGCCAGCTCACCGGCCCTTAATCAGCCCCAGCATTTT | NA | NA | TRBJ1-5 | TRBV18
CASSESGDTGELFF | TGTGCCAGCAGTGAATCCGGGGACACCGGGGAGCTGTTTTTT | NA | few | TRBJ2-2 | TRBV25-1
CASGMDSYNEKLFF | TGTGCCAGTGGGATGGACAGCTACAATGAAAAACTGTTTTTT | NA | NA | TRBJ1-4 | TRBV19
CASSLSVWFRTESNSPLHF | TGTGCCAGCAGTTTATCAGTTTGGTTCAGGACAGAAAGCAATTCACCCCTCCACTTT | NA | many | TRBJ1-6 | TRBV28
CASRTGYGGNQPQHF | TGTGCCAGCAGGACAGGGTATGGAGGCAATCAGCCCCAGCATTTT | TRBD1 | NA | TRBJ1-5 | TRBV6-5
CASPDKLGGEETQYF | TGTGCCAGCCCGGACAAATTAGGGGGGGAAGAGACCCAGTACTTC | NA | NA | TRBJ2-5 | TRBV6-1
CASSSRGPGNTIYF | TGCGCCAGCAGCTCGCGAGGGCCTGGAAACACCATATATTTT | NA | NA | TRBJ1-3 | TRBV4-1
CSSSLSWTGGGDTQYF | TGTTCCAGCAGCTTGAGTTGGACAGGGGGAGGAGATACGCAGTATTTT | TRBD1 | once | TRBJ2-3 | TRBV7-9
CASSPPPGRGYMNTEAFF | TGTGCCAGCTCACCACCCCCTGGCAGGGGGTACATGAACACTGAAGCTTTCTTT | TRBD1 | NA | TRBJ1-1 | TRBV18
CASSKVLEGLAGGPGEQFF | TGTGCCAGCAGCAAGGTGCTCGAAGGACTAGCGGGGGGGCCCGGGGAGCAGTTCTTC | TRBD2 | NA | TRBJ2-1 | TRBV5-6
CASTRRVDHTEAFF | TGTGCCAGCACCAGGAGGGTTGACCACACTGAAGCTTTCTTT | NA | NA | TRBJ1-1 | TRBV6-5
CASSLLAGSSTDTQYF | TGTGCCAGCAGCCTCCTAGCGGGGTCTAGCACAGATACGCAGTATTTT | TRBD2 | NA | TRBJ2-3 | TRBV28
CASSNDHSQYF | TGTGCCAGTAGTAATGACCACAGTCAGTACTTC | NA | NA | TRBJ2-4 | TRBV19
CASSVLQDRAGELFF | TGTGCCAGCAGTGTCCTACAGGACAGGGCCGGGGAGCTGTTTTTT | TRBD1 | NA | TRBJ2-2 | TRBV6-1
CASSKVPGIYSNQPQHF | TGTGCCAGCAGCAAAGTACCGGGAATCTATAGCAATCAGCCCCAGCATTTT | NA | NA | TRBJ1-5 | TRBV21-1
CASRPIDRDSGNAIYF | TGCGCCAGCAGACCTATAGACAGAGACTCTGGAAACGCCATATATTTT | NA | NA | TRBJ1-3 | TRBV5-1
CASSERAGEWDEQYF | TGTGCCAGCAGTGAACGAGCGGGAGAGTGGGACGAGCAGTACTTC | TRBD2 | NA | TRBJ2-7 | TRBV6-1
CASRRSGLMNTEAFF | TGTGCCAGCAGAAGGAGTGGTCTCATGAACACTGAAGCTTTCTTT | NA | NA | TRBJ1-1 | TRBV27
CASSRQGMVSTDTQYF | TGTGCCAGCAGCAGACAGGGGATGGTTAGCACAGATACGCAGTATTTT | TRBD1 | NA | TRBJ2-3 | TRBV9
CASSNYRDSSEQYF | TGTGCCAGTAGCAATTACCGGGACAGTTCCGAGCAGTACTTC | TRBD1 | NA | TRBJ2-7 | TRBV19
CASSISGTGVIQYF | TGTGCCAGTAGTATATCCGGGACAGGTGTCATTCAGTACTTC | TRBD1 | NA | TRBJ2-4 | TRBV19
CASSTPSGGYNEQFF | TGTGCCAGCAGTACCCCTAGCGGAGGCTACAATGAGCAGTTCTTC | TRBD2 | NA | TRBJ2-1 | TRBV6-5
CATSRDRRQGAQGYGYTF | TGTGCCACCAGCAGAGATCGACGACAGGGGGCGCAGGGCTATGGCTACACCTTC | TRBD1 | once | TRBJ1-2 | TRBV15
CATAGAGERTYEQYF | TGTGCCACCGCGGGGGCGGGGGAGAGGACCTACGAGCAGTACTTC | NA | NA | TRBJ2-7 | TRBV10-3
CASSMLSVNEQFF | TGTGCCAGTAGTATGTTATCTGTTAATGAGCAGTTCTTC | NA | NA | TRBJ2-1 | TRBV19
CASRPTSGGVRAQYF | TGTGCCAGTAGACCCACTAGCGGGGGGGTTCGGGCCCAGTACTTC | TRBD2 | NA | TRBJ2-5 | TRBV19
CASRGSLSTNEKLFF | TGTGCCAGCAGAGGGAGCCTCTCAACTAATGAAAAACTGTTTTTT | NA | NA | TRBJ1-4 | TRBV6-1
CASSSTGTRGGNEQFF | TGTGCCAGCAGCTCCACCGGGACTAGGGGGGGAAATGAGCAGTTCTTC | TRBD2 | NA | TRBJ2-1 | TRBV11-3
CASSYRGGDSYEQYF | TGTGCCAGCAGCTATCGGGGGGGGGACTCCTACGAGCAGTACTTC | TRBD2 | few | TRBJ2-7 | TRBV7-9
CASSTGLAGGRYEQYF | TGTGCCAGTAGTACGGGACTAGCGGGAGGAAGGTACGAGCAGTACTTC | TRBD2 | NA | TRBJ2-7 | TRBV19
CASSQSGGTGVPNEQFF | TGTGCCAGCTCACAATCGGGGGGGACAGGGGTCCCCAATGAGCAGTTCTTC | TRBD1 | NA | TRBJ2-1 | TRBV18
CASILSRGYQETQYF | TGTGCCAGCATCTTGTCCCGAGGTTATCAAGAGACCCAGTACTTC | NA | NA | TRBJ2-5 | TRBV28
CSSSTPRGIHLTDTQYF | TGTTCCAGCAGCACCCCTCGAGGGATACACCTGACAGATACGCAGTATTTT | NA | NA | TRBJ2-3 | TRBV7-9
CASSLGLATHEQYF | TGTGCCAGCAGCTTGGGGCTAGCGACCCACGAGCAGTACTTC | NA | NA | TRBJ2-7 | TRBV5-6
CASSSVGSAGYNEQFF | TGCGCCAGCAGCTCCGTCGGCTCCGCGGGGTACAATGAGCAGTTCTTC | NA | NA | TRBJ2-1 | TRBV5-1
CASSLGQATGEAREQYF | TGTGCCAGCAGTTTGGGACAAGCGACCGGAGAGGCGCGCGAGCAGTACTTC | NA | NA | TRBJ2-7 | TRBV27
CASSVAGMNTEAFF | TGTGCCAGCAGTGTAGCAGGGATGAACACTGAAGCTTTCTTT | NA | NA | TRBJ1-1 | TRBV28
CASSLAQGRETQYF | TGCGCCAGCAGCCTTGCACAGGGGAGGGAGACCCAGTACTTC | NA | NA | TRBJ2-5 | TRBV4-3
CASSLAGRRADTQYF | TGTGCCAGCAGCTTAGCGGGGCGTCGGGCAGATACGCAGTATTTT | NA | NA | TRBJ2-3 | TRBV7-6
CASSFTQRFSGANGLTF | TGCGCCAGCAGCTTCACACAGAGATTCTCTGGGGCCAACGGCCTGACTTTC | NA | NA | TRBJ2-6 | TRBV5-1
CASSIGGGIPFMWQYF | TGTGCCAGTAGTATAGGGGGAGGAATCCCTTTTATGTGGCAGTACTTC | NA | NA | TRBJ2-7 | TRBV19
CASSSNRDRSYEQYF | TGTGCCAGCAGTTCCAACCGGGACAGGTCCTACGAGCAGTACTTC | TRBD1 | few | TRBJ2-7 | TRBV27
CASRGQGSLNTEAFF | TGTGCCAGCAGGGGACAGGGCTCTTTGAACACTGAAGCTTTCTTT | TRBD1 | NA | TRBJ1-1 | TRBV7-8
CASSVQNAYEQYF | TGTGCCAGCAGTGTACAGAACGCCTACGAGCAGTACTTC | NA | NA | TRBJ2-7 | TRBV13
CASSPNFHEQFF | TGCGCCAGCAGCCCTAACTTTCATGAGCAGTTCTTC | NA | NA | TRBJ2-1 | TRBV4-3
CASRDRTSSTDTQYF | TGTGCCAGCAGGGACAGGACATCTAGCACAGATACGCAGTATTTT | TRBD1 | NA | TRBJ2-3 | TRBV27
CASSPGIVYTDTQYF | TGTGCCAGCAGCCCCGGGATCGTTTATACAGATACGCAGTATTTT | NA | NA | TRBJ2-3 | TRBV27
CASRISGLNEQFF | TGTGCCAGCAGGATTAGCGGGCTCAATGAGCAGTTCTTC | TRBD2 | NA | TRBJ2-1 | TRBV27
CASSLAALSYEQYF | TGTGCCAGCAGCTTAGCTGCGCTTAGCTACGAGCAGTACTTC | NA | NA | TRBJ2-7 | TRBV11-2
CASSEGRGTHETQYF | TGTGCCAGCAGTGAAGGTCGCGGGACCCACGAGACCCAGTACTTC | NA | NA | TRBJ2-5 | TRBV6-1
CASSEIGQEGNGYTF | TGTGCCAGCAGTGAAATCGGACAGGAAGGAAATGGCTACACCTTC | TRBD1 | few | TRBJ1-2 | TRBV2
CASSLSTGYTF | TGTGCCAGCAGCTTATCTACCGGCTACACCTTC | NA | once | TRBJ1-2 | TRBV11-2
CASSLRGSSYNSPLHF | TGTGCCAGCAGTTTACGGGGGAGCTCCTATAATTCACCCCTCCACTTT | NA | once | TRBJ1-6 | TRBV27
CASSQGSSYEQYF | TGTGCCAGCAGTCAAGGGAGCTCCTACGAGCAGTACTTC | NA | few | TRBJ2-7 | TRBV6-5